The 10 T cell receptor beta chains presented below share a single source sample, sequenced in a study of control samples from healthy donors and cancer patients. Generated by immunoSEQ multiplex PCR, the TCRdb table keeps only in-frame clones and is missing some. Of about 94,000 clones in the sample, less than 95% were seen once. The sequenced material came from blood. All receptors derive from a woman under 30 in good health.

The chain combines TRBV3-1 (or the pseudogene TRBV3-2) with TRBJ1-5; D uncertain. This CDR3 spans 16 amino acids. Germline CDR1 and CDR2: LGHDT and YNNKEL (reference sequence). Trimming removed 4 bases from V and 0 bases from J, with 13 bases in between. Written as DNA, the CDR3 is TGTGCCAGCAGCCTTGGGTGGAGGGCTAGCAATCAGCCCCAGCATTTT. This gives the protein CASSLGWRASNQPQHF.

V and J are TRBV5-1 and TRBJ1-3; no clear D. V lost 0 bases and J 4 bases, leaving 8 bases between the germline ends. Germline CDR1 and CDR2: SGHRS and YFSETQ. This CDR3 has 14 residues. The CDR3 DNA sequence: TGCGCCAGCAGCTTGGAAGTGGCGGGAAACACCATATATTTT. The encoded protein is CASSLEVAGNTIYF.

With regard to this clone: Other DNA variants within this sample encode the same CDR3. The J gene is TRBJ1-1, the V gene TRBV6-5; D may be TRBD1 (5 bases). The length of the CDR3 is 13 residues. Per the germline V gene, CDR1 is MNHEY and CDR2 is SVGAGI. The V end lost 6 bases, the J end lost 5 bases, and 13 bases lay between the germline ends. The DNA for the CDR3 is TGTGCCAGCAGCTCAAGAGAGGGGACTGAAGCTTTCTTT. Its translation is CASSSREGTEAFF.

A remark on this clone: The sample contains more than one DNA sequence encoding this CDR3. The chain's CDR3 is CASSEFNYGYTF. The CDR3 DNA is TGTGCCAGCAGTGAATTCAACTATGGCTACACCTTC. This chain uses TRBV2 with TRBJ1-2; no clear D. Deletions cut 2 bases from V and 2 bases from J, with 3 bases between. The CDR3 runs to 12 residues. Germline loops: CDR1 SNHLY, CDR2 FYNNEI.

The chain joins TRBV4-1 to TRBJ1-1; 9 bases line up with TRBD1. The CDR3 extends over 14 amino acids. V lost 2 bases to trimming and J lost 5 bases; unmatched junction nucleotides: 3. Per the germline V gene, CDR1 is MGHRA and CDR2 is YSYEKL. CDR3 nucleotide sequence: TGCGCCAGCAGCCAAATGGGACAGGGAACTGAAGCTTTCTTT. Translation: CASSQMGQGTEAFF.

This chain connects TRBV4-1 to TRBJ1-1, with a weak D call TRBD1 (5 bases). The CDR3 extends over 13 amino acids. V lost 0 bases, J lost 5 bases, and 7 bases lay in between. Germline V gives CDR1 MGHRA, CDR2 YSYEKL. Here the CDR3 reads CASSQEAGTEAFF. In nucleotides, the CDR3 is TGCGCCAGCAGCCAAGAAGCAGGGACTGAAGCTTTCTTT.

This chain links TRBV11-2 with TRBJ2-5, with 8 bases that match TRBD2. This CDR3 region has 17 residues. Trimming at V came to 4 bases and at J to 4 bases, leaving 14 bases not matched to a gene. Germline values: CDR1 SGHAT, CDR2 FQNNGV. Here the CDR3 DNA reads TGTGCCAGCAGCTCCCCCGTCGGGAGCGGGGGTTCAGAGACCCAGTACTTC. Translating it yields CASSSPVGSGGSETQYF.

The CDR3 reads CASLFRPGQGRNYGYTF. CDR3 nucleotides: TGTGCCAGTCTGTTTAGACCGGGACAGGGGAGGAACTATGGCTACACCTTC. The rearrangement uses TRBV19 and TRBJ1-2, with 10 bases identical to TRBD1. Germline loops: CDR1 LNHDA, CDR2 SQIVND (reference sequence). This CDR3 has 17 residues. J gave up 2 bases and V 8 bases, and 14 bases lay outside the gene matches. The variable domain in full, with the rest retrieved from reference TRBV19 and TRBJ1-2, is DGGITQSPKYLFRKEGQNVTLSCEQNLNHDAMYWYRQDPGQGLRLIYYSQIVNDFQKGDIAEGYSVSREKKESFPLTVTSAQKNPTAFYLCASLFRPGQGRNYGYTFGSGTRLTVV.

The chain couples TRBV9 to TRBJ2-1; D is uncertain. CDR3 length: 13 amino acids. Germline values: CDR1 SGDLS, CDR2 YYNGEE. Trimming took off 2 bases at V and 4 bases at J, with 7 bases between the two ends. The CDR3 DNA reads TGTGCCAGCAGCGTCTCACAATACAATGAGCAGTTCTTC. This codes for CASSVSQYNEQFF.

The V call is TRBV7-9, the J call TRBJ1-1; a weak D match, TRBD1 (5 bases). The V end lost 1 base, the J end lost 8 bases, and 5 bases lay between the germline ends. Per germline, CDR1 SEHNR and CDR2 FQNEAQ (reference sequence). The CDR3 sequence is 11 residues long. CDR3 coding DNA: TGTGCCAGCAGCTTAGGGGGCGAAGCTTTCTTT. This sequence encodes CASSLGGEAFF.